The 15 T cell receptor beta chains below all came from one sample that was sequenced in a study of cytomegalovirus exposure and HLA in healthy donors. The method was immunoSEQ multiplex PCR; TCRdb's version includes in-frame clones alone and lacks a portion of them. The repertoire consists of roughly 90,000 clones, with about 93% occurring once and the leading ten covering about 1.1%. The sample comprised PBMCs. The receptors derive from a woman in her 30s in good health and CMV-seropositive.

Here the CDR3 reads CASSIGGSVSYEQYF. As DNA, the CDR3 is TGTGCCAGTAGTATTGGCGGGAGCGTTTCCTACGAGCAGTACTTC. The rearrangement joins TRBV19 to TRBJ2-7; 7 nucleotides align to TRBD2. The CDR3 has 15 amino acids. With 3 bases clipped from V and 1 base from J, the junction kept 6 bases outside the gene matches. Germline V gene sequence: CDR1 LNHDA, CDR2 SQIVND (reference sequence).

This clone was seen only a few times. The gene calls are TRBV6-5 and TRBJ1-2; D is uncertain. Trimming stripped 0 bases from V and 7 bases from J, with 12 bases between. Looked up from germline, CDR1 is MNHEY and CDR2 is SVGAGI. The CDR3 runs to 14 residues. CDR3: CASSYSRDGPGYTF. CDR3 in DNA: TGTGCCAGCAGTTACTCGAGGGATGGCCCTGGCTACACCTTC.

V is TRBV27 and J is TRBJ2-7; 7 nucleotides align to TRBD2. This CDR3 has 14 residues. Per germline, CDR1 MNHEY and CDR2 SMNVEV (reference sequence). V lost 2 bases and J lost 9; bases outside the gene matches: 10. Here the CDR3 reads CASSLGTTGPAQYF. In DNA form, the CDR3 reads TGTGCCAGCAGTTTAGGGACTACCGGACCGGCGCAGTACTTC.

The chain joins TRBV7-7 to TRBJ1-3, with 7 bases aligning to TRBD1. V trimming: 3 bases; J trimming: 4 bases; junction bases outside the gene matches: 6. CDR3 size: 15 residues. Germline assignment: CDR1 SSHAT and CDR2 FNYEAQ (reference sequence). The CDR3 sequence is CASSLKQGFGNTIYF. The CDR3, as DNA: TGTGCCAGCAGCTTGAAACAGGGGTTCGGAAACACCATATATTTT.

This clone was detected only once. This chain links TRBV5-1 with TRBJ2-5, with 13 bases identical to TRBD2. Trimming at V came to 3 bases and at J to 5 bases, leaving 7 bases not matched to a gene. The CDR3 is 16 amino acids. Germline CDR1 SGHRS, CDR2 YFSETQ. This chain's CDR3 is CASSSGTTSGRETQYF. As DNA, the CDR3 is TGCGCCAGCAGCTCCGGAACGACTAGCGGGAGGGAGACCCAGTACTTC.

The rearrangement uses TRBV20-1 and TRBJ1-2; D ambiguous. Germline V gene data show CDR1 as DFQATT and CDR2 as SNEGSKA (reference sequence). This CDR3 is 11 amino acids long. Trimming removed 1 base at V and 5 bases at J, with 5 bases between. Written as DNA, the CDR3 is TGCAGTGCTAGAGCCCCATATGGCTACACCTTC. This gives the protein CSARAPYGYTF.

The J gene is TRBJ2-7, the V gene TRBV19; 9 bases line up with TRBD2. The CDR3 totals 17 residues. In germline, CDR1 is LNHDA, CDR2 SQIVND (reference sequence). V was clipped by 6 bases and J by 2 bases; unmatched bases: 14. The CDR3 DNA is TGTGCCAGTAGCCAACAGATGACGGGACTAGCTGCCTACGAGCAGTACTTC. Its translation is CASSQQMTGLAAYEQYF.

The rearrangement joins TRBV5-4 to TRBJ2-5; tentatively, D is TRBD1 (7 bases). The CDR3 consists of 17 residues. V was trimmed by 6 bases and J by 5 bases, leaving 26 bases between them. CDR1 and CDR2 from the germline V gene are SGHNT and YYREEE (reference sequence). CDR3 in amino acids: CASTRGVGKIWDETQYF. CDR3 in DNA: TGTGCCAGCACCAGGGGGGTGGGGAAGATTTGGGATGAGACCCAGTACTTC.

This chain joins TRBV30 and TRBJ1-5, with TRBD1 identical over 7 bases. Germline V CDR1 and CDR2: GTSNPN, SVGIG (reference sequence). V was pared by 2 bases and J by 3 bases, with 7 bases of the junction left unmatched. CDR3 length equals 15 residues. The CDR3: CAWSPTGASNQPQHF. The CDR3 DNA sequence: TGTGCCTGGAGTCCTACAGGGGCCTCCAATCAGCCCCAGCATTTT. The variable domain in full, completed from reference TRBV30 and TRBJ1-5, reads SQTIHQWPATLVQPVGSPLSLECTVEGTSNPNLYWYRQAAGRGLQLLFYSVGIGQISSEVPQNLSASRPQDRQFILSSKKLLLSDSGFYLCAWSPTGASNQPQHFGDGTRLSIL.

The genes are TRBV4-3 and TRBJ1-2; TRBD1 is a possible D gene (6 bases). V lost 0 bases and J 5 bases, leaving 13 bases between the germline ends. This CDR3 is built from 15 residues. The germline CDR1 and CDR2 sequences are LGHNA and YSLEER. CDR3 sequence reads: CASSQDSRGWYGYTF. The CDR3 DNA follows: TGCGCCAGCAGCCAAGATAGCAGGGGTTGGTATGGCTACACCTTC.

The chain employs TRBV10-3 and TRBJ2-7, with 7 bases identical to TRBD1. This CDR3 is built from 13 residues. Germline lookup yields CDR1 ENHRY and CDR2 SYGVKD. Trimming took 4 bases from V and 2 from J; bases not matched to a gene: 2. Here the CDR3 reads CAISGGQTYEQYF. CDR3 nucleotides: TGTGCCATCAGTGGGGGACAGACCTACGAGCAGTACTTC.

The chain is built from TRBV6-6 and TRBJ2-2; 7 bases align to TRBD1. The germline V gene has CDR1 MNHNY and CDR2 SVGAGI (reference sequence). The V and J ends lost 5 bases and 6 bases, in that order; junction bases with no gene match: 6. CDR3 size: 14 residues. The CDR3, as DNA: TGTGCCAGCAGTAGACAGGGAATCGCCGGGGAGCTGTTTTTT. As protein: CASSRQGIAGELFF.

The chain is built from TRBV7-9 and TRBJ1-2; D gene uncertain. The CDR3 is 11 amino acids. Germline V CDR1 and CDR2: SEHNR, FQNEAQ (reference sequence). V was trimmed by 1 base and J by 8 bases, leaving 5 bases between them. The CDR3 spells CASSLDGGYTF. The CDR3 region has the DNA TGTGCCAGCAGCTTAGACGGGGGCTACACCTTC.

The chain joins TRBV7-8 to TRBJ2-1, with TRBD2 identical over 12 bases. CDR1 is SGHVS and CDR2 is FQNEAQ in the germline V gene. Losses at the gene ends were 1 base for V and 4 bases for J; bases not matched to a gene: 5. CDR3 size: 17 residues. CDR3 in amino acids: CASSLETSGRPYNEQFF. The CDR3 coding sequence is TGTGCCAGCAGCTTAGAGACTAGCGGGAGACCATACAATGAGCAGTTCTTC.

This clone came up once. The gene calls are TRBV30 and TRBJ2-2; D is perhaps TRBD2 (6 bases). In germline, CDR1 is GTSNPN, CDR2 SVGIG (reference sequence). This CDR3 is 14 amino acids long. Trimming left V 8 bases short and J 2 bases short, with 15 bases between. DNA of the CDR3: TGTGCCCGACGGAGGGGAGTTAACACCGGGGAGCTGTTTTTT. This encodes CARRRGVNTGELFF.